Following are 30 T cell receptor beta chains from one sample sequenced in a study of post-analysis software for immune sequencing data. Overall study findings and caveats: About five TRBV segments, including TRBV5-6, TRBV5-1 and TRBV20-1, were more frequent in patients than controls.

Built from TCR beta cDNA, the libraries had unique molecular identifiers in them. MiXCR was run by TCRdb on the PCR reads, yielding one entry per CDR3 protein. The data contain about 540,000 distinct CDR3 sequences, less than 40% of them singletons. Their antigens are not known. Sequencing was performed on blood. These receptor sequences come from a girl younger than 18 with multiple sclerosis.

This rearrangement joins TRBV4-1 to TRBJ2-1; 8 nucleotides agree with TRBD2. Germline V gives CDR1 MGHRA, CDR2 YSYEKL. This CDR3 region has 15 residues. V trimming: 4 bases; J trimming: 2 bases; junction bases outside the gene matches: 4. CDR3 sequence (DNA): TGCGCCAGCAGCCTGATAGCGGGGCCCTACAATGAGCAGTTCTTC. Translation: CASSLIAGPYNEQFF.

The V and J genes are TRBV9 and TRBJ1-2; 8 nucleotides match TRBD1. From germline, CDR1 is SGDLS and CDR2 YYNGEE. The CDR3 contains 14 residues. Trimming removed 4 bases from V and 9 bases from J; junction bases left unmatched: 11. The CDR3 spells CASSQTGQGWRYTF. The DNA for the CDR3 is TGTGCCAGCAGCCAAACCGGACAGGGTTGGCGCTACACCTTC.

This chain joins TRBV7-2 and TRBJ2-3; the D is unclear. Germline V CDR1 and CDR2: SGHTA, FQGNSA. V shed 5 bases and J shed 6 bases, with 15 bases lying between them. CDR3 length equals 14 residues. The CDR3 is CASSQGSGPDTQYF. The CDR3 nucleotides read TGTGCCAGCAGCCAAGGCTCGGGTCCCGATACGCAGTATTTT.

J is TRBJ1-4 and V is TRBV29-1; D possibly corresponds to TRBD1 (6 bases). CDR3 length equals 12 residues. CDR1 and CDR2 from the germline V gene are SQVTM and ANQGSEA. V lost 3 bases and J 10 bases, leaving 12 bases between the germline ends. CDR3 sequence reads: CSVDTGSVKLFF. DNA of the CDR3: TGCAGCGTTGATACAGGGTCGGTAAAACTGTTTTTT.

This chain links TRBV20-1 with TRBJ1-2; D call uncertain. This CDR3 has 11 amino acids. V was cut by 3 bases and J by 3 bases, with 5 bases left in between. Germline-derived CDR1 and CDR2 are DFQATT and SNEGSKA (reference sequence). CDR3 sequence (DNA): TGCAGTGCTAGCCAGGACTATGGCTACACCTTC. It specifies CSASQDYGYTF.

This clonotype was observed at least ten times. V usage is TRBV29-1 and J usage is TRBJ2-7; 7 bases fit TRBD1. Germline lookup yields CDR1 SQVTM and CDR2 ANQGSEA. CDR3 length: 12 amino acids. J was trimmed by 2 bases and V by 7 bases; bases with no gene match: 5. CDR3 sequence (DNA): TGCAGCGCCAAGACAGGGCCCTACGAGCAGTACTTC. This translates into CSAKTGPYEQYF.

The chain recombines TRBV9 with TRBJ1-1; D is ambiguous. The CDR3 runs to 13 residues. Germline CDR1 is SGDLS and CDR2 is YYNGEE. V lost 0 bases to trimming and J lost 7 bases, with 10 bases between them. The CDR3: CASSVVAPGEAFF. DNA for the CDR3: TGTGCCAGCAGCGTAGTGGCCCCGGGTGAAGCTTTCTTT.

Turning to this clonotype: A much larger clone lies one base from this, so it may be a read error. V and J are TRBV28 and TRBJ2-7, with TRBD2 as a possible D gene (7 bases). This CDR3 is 13 amino acids long. Germline V gene lookup returns CDR1 MDHEN and CDR2 SYDVKM. CDR3 DNA sequence: TGTGCCAGCAGCACCCCGGGGGGCTACGAGCGGTACTTC. This codes for CASSTPGGYERYF.

This clonotype was observed many times. Here the CDR3 DNA reads TGCGCCAGCAGCTTGGGGCTAGCGGGGGGAGAGACCCAGTACTTC. Translation gives CASSLGLAGGETQYF. V usage is TRBV5-1 and J usage is TRBJ2-5, with 11 nucleotides matching TRBD2. Germline V gene sequence: CDR1 SGHRS, CDR2 YFSETQ. The CDR3 consists of 15 residues. Trimming took 0 bases from V and 4 from J; bases not matched to a gene: 2.

The chain employs TRBV29-1 and TRBJ1-2, with D possibly TRBD1 on 5 matching bases. This CDR3 contains 15 residues. CDR1 and CDR2 from the germline V gene are SQVTM and ANQGSEA. V lost 3 bases and J 2 bases, leaving 16 bases between the germline ends. CDR3 DNA: TGCAGCGTTGATGAAACGACAGCCTACAACTATGGCTACACCTTC. Translated, it gives CSVDETTAYNYGYTF.

In this sample, this clonotype turned up a few times. The genes are TRBV2 and TRBJ1-5; 7 positions agree with TRBD1. V lost 0 bases, J lost 4 bases, and 9 bases stayed unmatched. The CDR3 contains 17 residues. The germline V gene has CDR1 SNHLY and CDR2 FYNNEI. CDR3 DNA sequence: TGTGCCAGCAGTGAAGCGCTTTGGGACAGCAGTAATCAGCCCCAGCATTTT. Translating gives CASSEALWDSSNQPQHF.

This clonotype was seen only a few times. The chain combines TRBV29-1 with TRBJ1-5; possibly TRBD1 for D (5 bases). Trimming took 4 bases from V and 1 from J, leaving 8 bases between them. The CDR3 is 13 residues long. Germline-derived CDR1 and CDR2 are SQVTM and ANQGSEA. CDR3 protein: CSVAWGSNQPQHF. In DNA, the CDR3 is TGCAGCGTTGCCTGGGGGAGCAATCAGCCCCAGCATTTT.

The chain carries TRBV29-1 and TRBJ2-7; no clear D gene. The J call could be wrong; TRBJ2-5 is a better fit for the DNA end. Germline CDR1 reads SQVTM; CDR2 reads ANQGSEA. The CDR3 consists of 14 residues. In DNA, the CDR3 is TGCAGCGTCGAACGTTCCTCACGGCGAGAGACCCAGTACTTC. It is translated as CSVERSSRRETQYF.

This chain joins TRBV20-1 and TRBJ2-1; possibly TRBD1 or TRBD2 for D (5 bases each). V was pared by 2 bases and J by 9 bases, with 26 bases between. The CDR3 covers 17 residues. Germline CDR1 DFQATT, CDR2 SNEGSKA (reference sequence). The CDR3 protein is CSARSHGSRDPYGEQFF. The CDR3 region has the DNA TGCAGTGCTAGATCCCACGGGTCCCGGGACCCTTACGGTGAGCAGTTCTTC.

This clonotype was detected a few times. The rearrangement joins TRBV6-5 to TRBJ1-2; 7 bases map to TRBD1. The trim removed 2 bases at V and 7 bases at J, leaving 4 bases unmatched. CDR1 and CDR2 (germline): MNHEY, SVGAGI. This CDR3 has 13 amino acids. CDR3 sequence: CASSYGQGGGYTF. CDR3 DNA: TGTGCCAGCAGTTACGGGCAGGGGGGTGGCTACACCTTC.

CDR3 in DNA: TGTGCCAGCAGCTTGGATGGCAGGGGGTCGGACTATGGCTACACCTTC. It is translated as CASSLDGRGSDYGYTF. The rearrangement links TRBV5-6 to TRBJ1-2, with TRBD1 identical over 7 bases. V lost 0 bases to trimming and J lost 3 bases; unmatched junction nucleotides: 8. Germline V gene lookup returns CDR1 SGHDT and CDR2 YYEEEE. CDR3 length: 16 amino acids.

Worth noting for this clonotype: One junction end does not reproduce the germline sequence, and a read error may be involved. The genes are TRBV18 and TRBJ2-5; the D gene could be TRBD1 or TRBD2 (7 bases each). The CDR3 contains 16 residues. Germline CDR1 KGHSH, CDR2 LQKENI. CDR3 amino acids: CASPPGGGRKQETQYF. CDR3 nucleotide sequence: TGTGCCAGCCCACCAGGGGGGGGCCGAAAACAAGAGACCCAGTACTTC. Full variable domain (outside the CDR3, taken from reference TRBV18 and TRBJ2-5): NAGVMQNPRHLVRRRGQEARLRCSPMKGHSHVYWYRQLPEEGLKFMVYLQKENIIDESGMPKERFSAEFPKEGPSILRIQQVVRGDSAAYFCASPPGGGRKQETQYFGPGTRLLVL.

This chain joins TRBV7-9 and TRBJ1-5; perhaps TRBD1 as D (5 bases). V lost 5 bases, J lost 3 bases, and 14 bases lay in between. Germline V gene sequence: CDR1 SEHNR, CDR2 FQNEAQ (reference sequence). The CDR3 runs 15 residues. The CDR3 DNA follows: TGTGCCAGCAGCCGCGGGGGACCCAACAATCAGCCCCAGCATTTT. This sequence encodes CASSRGGPNNQPQHF.

This chain connects TRBV11-2 to TRBJ2-5, with 10 nucleotides matching TRBD1. J gave up 0 bases and V 2 bases, and 21 bases lay outside the gene matches. The V gene's germline CDR1 is SGHAT and CDR2 FQNNGV. CDR3 length: 22 residues. This CDR3 is CASSLFGMWGKDGQGDQETQYF. For the CDR3, the DNA is TGTGCCAGCAGCTTATTCGGCATGTGGGGAAAAGACGGACAGGGGGACCAAGAGACCCAGTACTTC. The variable domain in full, completed from reference TRBV11-2 and TRBJ2-5, reads EAGVAQSPRYKIIEKRQSVAFWCNPISGHATLYWYQQILGQGPKLLIQFQNNGVVDDSQLPKDRFSAERLKGVDSTLKIQPAKLEDSAVYLCASSLFGMWGKDGQGDQETQYFGPGTRLLVL.

CDR3 in amino acids: CASSRTDSYGYTF. The CDR3 nucleotides read TGTGCCAGCAGTCGGACAGATTCCTATGGCTACACCTTC. The rearrangement links TRBV6-5 to TRBJ1-2; D might be TRBD1 (6 bases). This CDR3 has 13 residues. Trimming took 5 bases from V and 4 from J, leaving 11 bases between them. Germline V CDR1 and CDR2: MNHEY, SVGAGI.

This chain links TRBV5-1 with TRBJ2-2, with unresolved D. The germline gives CDR1 SGHRS, CDR2 YFSETQ. The CDR3 contains 14 residues. V was trimmed by 4 bases and J by 0 bases, leaving 7 bases between them. The CDR3 DNA reads TGCGCCAGCAGCATTCAAGCGAACACCGGGGAGCTGTTTTTT. Its translation: CASSIQANTGELFF.

This rearrangement joins TRBV9 to TRBJ1-1, with a possible D match to TRBD1 (5 bases). The CDR3 consists of 14 residues. V was clipped by 3 bases and J by 1 base, with 10 bases between them. The germline CDR1 and CDR2 sequences are SGDLS and YYNGEE. The CDR3 spells CASSGTGPNTEAFF. CDR3 coding DNA: TGTGCCAGCAGCGGAACAGGACCGAACACTGAAGCTTTCTTT.

J is TRBJ2-4 and V is TRBV7-2, with TRBD1 as a possible D gene (5 bases). V shed 5 bases and J shed 8 bases, with 16 bases lying between them. CDR1 and CDR2 (germline): SGHTA, FQGNSA. The CDR3 is 14 amino acids. The DNA for the CDR3 is TGTGCCAGCAGCCTGAGCTCAGGGTTGGACATTCAGTACTTC. Encoded protein: CASSLSSGLDIQYF.

This rearrangement joins TRBV20-1 to TRBJ2-7, with 9 bases matching TRBD2. The CDR3 has 14 amino acids. J lost 5 bases, V lost 6 bases, and 11 bases had no gene match. Germline values: CDR1 DFQATT, CDR2 SNEGSKA (reference sequence). This chain's CDR3 is CSADFGLAGNEQYF. For the CDR3, the DNA is TGCAGTGCGGACTTCGGGCTAGCGGGGAACGAGCAGTACTTC.

This clonotype was detected a few times. The CDR3 protein is CSVDHRSYGYTF. CDR3 bases: TGCAGCGTTGATCACCGGTCCTATGGCTACACCTTC. This rearrangement joins TRBV29-1 to TRBJ1-2; no clear D. The CDR3 is 12 residues long. V was shortened by 3 bases and J by 4 bases, with 9 bases between the two germline ends. Germline V CDR1 and CDR2: SQVTM, ANQGSEA.

The chain couples TRBV2 to TRBJ2-1, with 10 nucleotides matching TRBD2. CDR1 is SNHLY, CDR2 FYNNEI, per germline. There are 13 residues in the CDR3. CDR3 amino acids: CARAGGPGNEQFF. CDR3 nucleotide sequence: TGTGCTAGAGCGGGGGGGCCTGGCAATGAGCAGTTCTTC.

This chain connects TRBV28 to TRBJ2-5; the D gene is possibly TRBD2 (5 bases). CDR1 and CDR2 from the germline V gene are MDHEN and SYDVKM. V was pared by 4 bases and J by 5 bases, with 14 bases between. This CDR3 has 14 residues. CDR3 DNA: TGTGCCAGCAGTTCGGTGCTGAGGGCGGAGACCCAGTACTTC. Translating gives CASSSVLRAETQYF. The full variable domain, in which reference TRBV28 and TRBJ2-5 provide the parts outside the CDR3, is DVKVTQSSRYLVKRTGEKVFLECVQDMDHENMFWYRQDPGLGLRLIYFSYDVKMKEKGDIPEGYSVSREKKERFSLILESASTNQTSMYLCASSSVLRAETQYFGPGTRLLVL.

This clonotype has only one observation. A read error may produce the germline difference seen at one junction end. For the CDR3, the DNA is TGTGCCAGCAGTCCGATAACAGGGGCCCCCACAGATGCGCAGTATTTT. Translation gives CASSPITGAPTDAQYF. This chain links TRBV5-5 with TRBJ2-3; the match to TRBD1 covers 7 bases. The CDR3 is 16 residues long. CDR1 SGHKS and CDR2 YYEKEE come from the germline V gene (reference sequence).

V usage is TRBV12-3 or TRBV12-4 and J usage is TRBJ2-7, with D perhaps TRBD1 (8 bases). Matching the DNA end better, TRBJ2-5 makes the J call doubtful. The CDR3 spans 16 residues. The CDR3 spells CASSLRGGQEEETQYF. The CDR3 DNA reads TGTGCCAGCAGTTTAAGGGGGGGACAGGAGGAAGAGACCCAGTACTTC.

The chain combines TRBV6-5 with TRBJ1-1, with D unresolved. Germline assignment: CDR1 MNHEY and CDR2 SVGAGI. There are 13 residues in the CDR3. The ends were cut back, 3 bases at V and 4 bases at J, with 9 bases in the middle. The DNA of the CDR3 is TGTGCCAGCAGTTATAAGGGTGTCACTGAAGCTTTCTTT. Its protein is CASSYKGVTEAFF.